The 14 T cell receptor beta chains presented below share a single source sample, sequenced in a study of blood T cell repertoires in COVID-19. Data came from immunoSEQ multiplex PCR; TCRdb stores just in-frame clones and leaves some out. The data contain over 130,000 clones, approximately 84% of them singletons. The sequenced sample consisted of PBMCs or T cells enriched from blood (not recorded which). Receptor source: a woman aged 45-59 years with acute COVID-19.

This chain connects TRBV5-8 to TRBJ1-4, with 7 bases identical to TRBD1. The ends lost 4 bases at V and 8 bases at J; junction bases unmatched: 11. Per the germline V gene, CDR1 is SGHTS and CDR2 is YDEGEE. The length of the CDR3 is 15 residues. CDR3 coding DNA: TGTGCCAGCAGCACCCCAGGGGGGAGAAGCGAAAAACTGTTTTTT. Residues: CASSTPGGRSEKLFF. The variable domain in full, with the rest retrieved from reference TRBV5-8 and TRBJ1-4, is EAGVTQSPTHLIKTRGQQATLRCSPISGHTSVYWYQQALGLGLQFLLWYDEGEERNRGNFPPRFSGRQFPNYSSELNVNALELEDSALYLCASSTPGGRSEKLFFGSGTQLSVL.

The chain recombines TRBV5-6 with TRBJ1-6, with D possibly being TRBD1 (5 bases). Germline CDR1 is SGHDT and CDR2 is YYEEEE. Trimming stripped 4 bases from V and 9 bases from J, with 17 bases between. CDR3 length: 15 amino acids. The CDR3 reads CASSRYRSGGSPLHF. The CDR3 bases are TGTGCCAGCAGCCGGTACAGGTCAGGTGGTTCACCCCTCCACTTT.

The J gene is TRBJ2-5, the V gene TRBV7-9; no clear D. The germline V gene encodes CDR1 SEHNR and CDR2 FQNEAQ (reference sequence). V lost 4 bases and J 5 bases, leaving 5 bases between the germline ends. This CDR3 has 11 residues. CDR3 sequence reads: CASSYRETQYF. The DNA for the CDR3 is TGTGCCAGCAGCTACCGGGAGACCCAGTACTTC.

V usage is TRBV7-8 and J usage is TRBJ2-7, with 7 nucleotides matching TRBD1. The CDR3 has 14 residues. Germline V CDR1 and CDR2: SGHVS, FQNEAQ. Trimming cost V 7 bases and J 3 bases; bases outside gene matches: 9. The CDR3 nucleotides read TGTGCCAGCACCTACTCGACAGGGCTCTACGAGCAGTACTTC. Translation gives CASTYSTGLYEQYF.

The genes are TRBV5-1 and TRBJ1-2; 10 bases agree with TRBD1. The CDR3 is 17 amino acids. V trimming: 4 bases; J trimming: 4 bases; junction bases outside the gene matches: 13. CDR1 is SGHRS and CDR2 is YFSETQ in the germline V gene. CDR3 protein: CASSQGFGQGDTYGYTF. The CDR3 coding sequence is TGCGCCAGCAGCCAAGGATTCGGACAGGGGGACACCTATGGCTACACCTTC.

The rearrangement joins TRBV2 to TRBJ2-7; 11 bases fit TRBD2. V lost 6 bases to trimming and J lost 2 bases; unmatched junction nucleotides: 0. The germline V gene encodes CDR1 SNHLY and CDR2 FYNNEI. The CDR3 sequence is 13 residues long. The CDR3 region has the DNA TGTGCCAGCAGGACTAGCGGGACCTACGAGCAGTACTTC. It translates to CASRTSGTYEQYF.

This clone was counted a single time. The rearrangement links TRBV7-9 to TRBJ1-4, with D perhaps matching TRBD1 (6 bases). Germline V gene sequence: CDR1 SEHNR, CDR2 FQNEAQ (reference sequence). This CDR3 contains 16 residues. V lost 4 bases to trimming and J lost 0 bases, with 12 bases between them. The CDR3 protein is CASSSRQAATNEKLFF. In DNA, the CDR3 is TGTGCCAGCAGCTCGCGACAGGCCGCAACTAATGAAAAACTGTTTTTT. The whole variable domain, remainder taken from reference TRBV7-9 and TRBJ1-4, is DTGVSQNPRHKITKRGQNVTFRCDPISEHNRLYWYRQTLGQGPEFLTYFQNEAQLEKSRLLSDRFSAERPKGSFSTLEIQRTEQGDSAMYLCASSSRQAATNEKLFFGSGTQLSVL.

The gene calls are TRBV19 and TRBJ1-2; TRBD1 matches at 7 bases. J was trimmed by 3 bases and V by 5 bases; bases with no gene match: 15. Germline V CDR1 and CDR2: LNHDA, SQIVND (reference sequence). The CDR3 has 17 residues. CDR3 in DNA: TGTGCCAGTAGTGAGGGAACAGGGGCCCGGGTAGACTATGGCTACACCTTC. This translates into CASSEGTGARVDYGYTF. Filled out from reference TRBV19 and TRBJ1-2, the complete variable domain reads DGGITQSPKYLFRKEGQNVTLSCEQNLNHDAMYWYRQDPGQGLRLIYYSQIVNDFQKGDIAEGYSVSREKKESFPLTVTSAQKNPTAFYLCASSEGTGARVDYGYTFGSGTRLTVV.

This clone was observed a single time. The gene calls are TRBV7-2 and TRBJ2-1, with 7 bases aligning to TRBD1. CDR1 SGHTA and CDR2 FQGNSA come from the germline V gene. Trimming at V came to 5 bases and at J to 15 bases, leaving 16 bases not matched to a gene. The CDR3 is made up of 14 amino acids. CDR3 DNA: TGTGCCAGCAGCCCTATTTGGACAGGAAGTCTTCCGTTCTTC. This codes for CASSPIWTGSLPFF. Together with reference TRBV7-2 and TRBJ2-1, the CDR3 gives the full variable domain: GAGVSQSPSNKVTEKGKDVELRCDPISGHTALYWYRQSLGQGLEFLIYFQGNSAPDKSGLPSDRFSAERTGGSVSTLTIQRTQQEDSAVYLCASSPIWTGSLPFFGPGTRLTVL.

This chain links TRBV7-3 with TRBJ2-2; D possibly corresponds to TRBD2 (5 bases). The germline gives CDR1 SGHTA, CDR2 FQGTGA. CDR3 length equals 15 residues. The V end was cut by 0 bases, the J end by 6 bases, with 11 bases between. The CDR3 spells CASSLTTLVPGELFF. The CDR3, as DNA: TGTGCCAGCAGCTTAACAACACTAGTGCCCGGGGAGCTGTTTTTT.

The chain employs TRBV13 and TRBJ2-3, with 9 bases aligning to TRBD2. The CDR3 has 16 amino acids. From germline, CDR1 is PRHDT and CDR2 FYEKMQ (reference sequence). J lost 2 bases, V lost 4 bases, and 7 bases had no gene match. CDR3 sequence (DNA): TGTGCCAGCAGCTCGGGACTAGCAAAAAACACAGATACGCAGTATTTT. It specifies CASSSGLAKNTDTQYF.

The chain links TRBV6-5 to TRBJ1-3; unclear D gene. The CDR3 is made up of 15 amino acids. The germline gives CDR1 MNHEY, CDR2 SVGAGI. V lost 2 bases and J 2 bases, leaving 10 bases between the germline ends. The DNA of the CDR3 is TGTGCCAGCAGTTACCTATGGGAGGCTGGAAACACCATATATTTT. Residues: CASSYLWEAGNTIYF.

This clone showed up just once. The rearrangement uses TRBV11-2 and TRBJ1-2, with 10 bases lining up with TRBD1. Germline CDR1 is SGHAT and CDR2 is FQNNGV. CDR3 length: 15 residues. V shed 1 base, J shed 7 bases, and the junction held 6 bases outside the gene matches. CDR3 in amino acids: CASSLAPRTGGGYTF. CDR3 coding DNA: TGTGCCAGCAGCTTAGCCCCGAGGACAGGGGGTGGCTACACCTTC.

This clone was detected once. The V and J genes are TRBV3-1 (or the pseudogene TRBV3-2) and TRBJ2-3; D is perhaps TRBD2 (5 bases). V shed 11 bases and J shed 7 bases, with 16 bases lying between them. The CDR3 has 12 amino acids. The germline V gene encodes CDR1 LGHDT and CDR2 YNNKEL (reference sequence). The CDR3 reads CASSPPGNTQYF. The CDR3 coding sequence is TGTGCCTCCTCCCCGCCCGGGAATACGCAGTATTTT.